This entry describes one T cell receptor beta chain. Authors' methods: Estimated nucleated cell counts came from reference gene primer amplification. Sequencing used immunoSEQ multiplex PCR; TCRdb keeps in-frame clones, though not all of them. V and J calls and clone size are those listed in that table; D and trimming were worked out from the DNA. The sample shows about 97,000 clones, roughly 87% of them seen only once. This entry belongs to a study of blood T cell repertoires in COVID-19. At the level of the study: The study drew acute and convalescent COVID-19 samples from the United States, Italy and Spain. The analysed material was cDNA or gDNA that came from T cells, B-cell-depleted T cells, or PBMCs.

The receptor comes from a woman between 50 and 59 years old with COVID-19, enrolled during active disease. Sequencing input: peripheral blood.

The chain's CDR3 is CASSLDGGKGSEAFF. The DNA for the CDR3 is TGCGCCAGCAGCTTGGACGGAGGGAAAGGAAGTGAAGCTTTCTTT. The V call is TRBV5-1, the J call TRBJ1-1; no firm D call. Per germline, CDR1 SGHRS and CDR2 YFSETQ. V was trimmed by 0 bases and J by 7 bases, leaving 16 bases between them. CDR3 length equals 15 residues.